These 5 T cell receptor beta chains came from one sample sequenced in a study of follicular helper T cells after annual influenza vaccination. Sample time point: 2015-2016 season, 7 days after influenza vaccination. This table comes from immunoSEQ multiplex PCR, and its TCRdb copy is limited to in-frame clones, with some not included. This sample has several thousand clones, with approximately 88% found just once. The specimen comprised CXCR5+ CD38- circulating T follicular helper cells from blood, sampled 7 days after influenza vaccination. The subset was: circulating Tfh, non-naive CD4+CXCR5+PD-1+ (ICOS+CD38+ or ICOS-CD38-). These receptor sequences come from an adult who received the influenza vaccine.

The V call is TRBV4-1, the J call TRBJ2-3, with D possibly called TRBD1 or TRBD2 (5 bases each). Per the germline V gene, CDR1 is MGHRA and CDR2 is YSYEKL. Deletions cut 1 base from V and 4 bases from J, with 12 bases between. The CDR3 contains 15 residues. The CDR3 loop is CASSQGQGEADTQYF. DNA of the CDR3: TGCGCCAGCAGCCAAGGGCAGGGAGAAGCAGATACGCAGTATTTT.

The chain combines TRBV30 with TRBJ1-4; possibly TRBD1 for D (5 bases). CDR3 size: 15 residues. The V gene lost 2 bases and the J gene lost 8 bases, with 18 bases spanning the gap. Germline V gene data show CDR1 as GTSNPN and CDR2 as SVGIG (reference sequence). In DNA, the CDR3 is TGTGCCTGGAGTATGACGAACGCCCGGGGCGAAAAACTGTTTTTT. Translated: CAWSMTNARGEKLFF.

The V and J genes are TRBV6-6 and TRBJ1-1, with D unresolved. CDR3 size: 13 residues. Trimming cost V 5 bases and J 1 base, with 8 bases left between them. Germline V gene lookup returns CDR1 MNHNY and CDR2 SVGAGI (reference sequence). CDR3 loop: CASSSQANTEAFF. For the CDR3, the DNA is TGTGCCAGCAGTAGTCAGGCGAACACTGAAGCTTTCTTT.

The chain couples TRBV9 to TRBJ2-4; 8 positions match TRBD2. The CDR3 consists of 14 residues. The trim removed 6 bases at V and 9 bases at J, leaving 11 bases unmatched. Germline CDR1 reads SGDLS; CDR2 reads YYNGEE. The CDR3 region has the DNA TGTGCCAGCAACACCGGGACTAGTTCTCCCATTCAGTACTTC. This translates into CASNTGTSSPIQYF.

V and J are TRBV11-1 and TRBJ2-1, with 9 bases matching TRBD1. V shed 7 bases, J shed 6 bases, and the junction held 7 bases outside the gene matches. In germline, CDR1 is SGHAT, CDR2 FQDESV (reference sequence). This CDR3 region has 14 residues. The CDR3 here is CASTADRGLNEQFF. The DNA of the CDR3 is TGTGCCAGCACCGCGGACAGGGGCCTCAATGAGCAGTTCTTC.